Listed here is a single TCR beta chain. This clone's antigen is unknown. No qualities accompany the bases; no much larger clone lies one base away. TCR alpha and beta chain libraries were amplified separately from the second PCR step onward. To determine each donor's CMV status, fresh PBMCs were stimulated overnight with CMV viral lysate, and IFNgamma production from CD4+ T cells was then assessed. Using Miltenyi beads, CD4 T cells were first positively selected, and CD8 T cells were then positively selected from the CD4-negative fraction. After staining for CD3, CD4, CD8, CD45RA, CD27 and a live/dead dye, cells were sorted on a BD Aria II into four subsets based on CD45RA and CD27. Blood was obtained from three healthy volunteers, and the blood from each volunteer was fractionated into CD4 and CD8 T cells and subsequently into four differentiation subsets. Roughly 110 ml of peripheral blood was collected from each donor, and PBMC were isolated by Ficoll-Paque PLUS density-gradient centrifugation. The sorted cells were lysed in RLT buffer, after which RNA was extracted using a Qiagen RNeasy kit and kept at -80 degrees C.

Receptor libraries were prepared by UMI-ligation and nested PCR. The beta constant-region primer consisted of an equimolar mixture of two oligonucleotides that together covered TRBC1 and TRBC2. Four rounds of PCR were used to amplify ligated cDNA, with nested alpha and beta constant-region primers being used together with the SP2 primer. A single-stranded oligonucleotide containing the SP2 primer and a 12-nucleotide UMI was joined to the 3' end of the cDNA by T4 RNA ligase 1. Incubation of the ligation reaction lasted 20-24 hours at 16 degrees C. To avoid over-amplification, PCR2 was usually performed as a SYBR Green qPCR and halted once a predetermined threshold was reached. Apart from the first purification, every purification step used Agencourt AMPure XP magnetic beads. Library amounts were measured by Qubit and library quality was assessed on a TapeStation, where the main peak was expected at around 650 bp. Sequencing of the pooled libraries was done on an Illumina MiSeq using v2 2x251 paired-end kits, which typically yielded about 0.85-2 million reads per sample. Each sample's library went into the pool at 4 to 4.5 nM, and roughly 5-7.5% PhiX was added to help with cluster recognition. Per the source publication's procedure: Decombinator assigned V and J genes to Demultiplexor-processed FASTQ reads by tag matching, allowing a single base-pair mismatch. Collapsinator used UMIs to correct both sequencing errors and frequency errors arising from PCR heterogeneity. TCRs were translated and CDR3s were extracted from the conserved cysteine to the FGXG phenylalanine by CDR3Translator, with non-productive sequences being flagged. Gini, Shannon entropy and inverse Simpson indices were calculated on repertoires that had been subsampled to equal numbers of UMI-defined TCRs. Clonotype abundance distributions were fitted to a power law by maximum likelihood within the linear range. On one naive CD8 sample, the pipeline and MIGEC gave similar UMI counts, unique TCR numbers and clonal distributions. Repertoires were searched for 7,322 CMV-associated CDR3 sequences compiled from VDJdb and a published dataset. The raw public data were reprocessed by TCRdb itself: fastp quality trimming at Q25, MiXCR clonotype calling, in-frame beta chains only. Entries are consolidated by CDR3 protein sequence, retaining the most common genes and DNA. The V and J calls were not made by the authors but by TCRdb's processing. The sample data list approximately 17,000 distinct CDR3 sequences, and 8.7% of these were observed just once. The biggest ten clones account for 23% of the sample.

These data belong to a study of naive and memory T cell subsets (dated by TCRdb to between 2016 and 2019). Turning to the overall study: An open-source, UMI-based TCR alpha and beta sequencing pipeline was applied to sorted naive and memory peripheral blood T cell subsets. RNA was DNase-treated and reverse transcribed with TCR constant-region primers, mostly using SuperScript III. IgG serology results and the functional CMV T cell responses were in complete agreement. What the study reported, not specific to this receptor: Following error correction, more than 90% of naive TCR sequences occurred only once, which made naive abundance distributions much steeper than those of memory subsets. RNA-based TCR counts may be influenced by expression changes linked to T cell activation and differentiation. The repertoire findings for the naive and memory subsets could not be validated against a ground truth, as none was available. A power law was followed by TCR abundance, with an exponent that differed between naive and memory subsets but was consistent across the three individuals. In both CD4 and CD8 cells, the Gini index increased while Shannon and inverse Simpson diversity decreased from naive through CM, EM and EMRA. Clonotypes were defined as single alpha or beta chain sequences, not paired alpha/beta receptors.

Trimming leaves V shorter by 5 bases and J shorter by 7 bases, with the junction holding 6 bases beyond the gene matches. The cysteine opens and the phenylalanine closes a CDR3 of 14 amino acids. Here the CDR3 DNA is all that survives: 42 bases in frame from base 1. From the germline V gene (reference sequence), CDR1 is SGHAT and CDR2 is FQDESV. The origin of this receptor is a human donor in good health. The rearranged segments are TRBV11-1 and TRBJ2-1, with TRBD2 identical over 9 junction bases. Sequencing was carried out using central memory CD8+ T cells from blood. Read against the paper, the sample's cell subset or site label means: central memory, CD45RA- CD27+. Here is the DNA: TGTGCCAGCAGCGGCGGGGGGGGCCGAAATGAGCAGTTCTTC. Translation gives CASSGGGGRNEQFF.